A single sample is the source of the 11 T cell receptor beta chains below, sequenced in a study of PD-1 blockade in classical Hodgkin lymphoma. Specified time point: cycle 4 day 1 (C4D1), after more than five weeks of nivolumab. All trial patients relapsed after autologous stem cell transplantation. Through magnetic negative selection, CD8+ T cells were separated from PBMCs that had been thawed. Sequencing was performed with immunoSEQ multiplex PCR; in TCRdb, only in-frame clones are kept and a portion is missing. The sample lists around 19,000 clones; roughly 84% were seen once. The sequences come from CD8+ T cells from blood, collected before the fourth cycle of nivolumab. The receptors derive from a human donor with classical Hodgkin lymphoma.

V is TRBV15 and J is TRBJ2-1; D gene uncertain. The V and J ends lost 4 bases and 8 bases respectively, with 12 bases between them. The CDR3 totals 13 residues. Germline V gene sequence: CDR1 LNHNV, CDR2 YYDKDF (reference sequence). The CDR3 DNA is TGTGCCACCAGCAAAGAAAGAGGAGATGAGCAGTTCTTC. Translating gives CATSKERGDEQFF.

The J gene is TRBJ2-3, the V gene TRBV6-4; 10 bases line up with TRBD2. With 7 bases clipped from V and 2 bases from J, the junction kept 6 bases outside the gene matches. Germline loops: CDR1 MRHNA, CDR2 SNTAGT. The CDR3 covers 15 residues. In DNA, the CDR3 is TGTGCCAGCACATCTAGCGGGGGCAACACAGATACGCAGTATTTT. Its translation is CASTSSGGNTDTQYF.

This chain links TRBV9 with TRBJ2-1, with D perhaps matching TRBD1 (7 bases). The length of the CDR3 is 14 residues. CDR1 SGDLS and CDR2 YYNGEE come from the germline V gene. Trimming removed 3 bases at V and 5 bases at J, with 12 bases between. CDR3 region: CASSGRDSHNEQFF. The CDR3 DNA follows: TGTGCCAGCAGCGGGCGGGACAGTCACAATGAGCAGTTCTTC.

J is TRBJ2-7 and V is TRBV9, with 11 bases that match TRBD1. V dropped 0 bases and J dropped 5; count of bases not matched to a gene: 4. Germline CDR1 reads SGDLS; CDR2 reads YYNGEE. This CDR3 region has 15 residues. The CDR3 loop reads CASSVDGQGADEQYF. In nucleotides, the CDR3 is TGTGCCAGCAGCGTAGATGGACAGGGGGCGGACGAGCAGTACTTC.

This sequence joins TRBV11-2 and TRBJ2-7; 12 bases fit TRBD1. The J segment lost 2 bases and the V segment lost 3 bases, leaving 2 bases of the junction unmatched. CDR3 length: 15 amino acids. Germline V CDR1 and CDR2: SGHAT, FQNNGV. DNA of the CDR3: TGTGCCAGCAGCTTCGGGACAGGGGGCACCTACGAGCAGTACTTC. Translating gives CASSFGTGGTYEQYF.

This chain uses TRBV7-8 with TRBJ1-1, with a possible D match to TRBD1 (6 bases). Looked up from germline, CDR1 is SGHVS and CDR2 is FQNEAQ. V was trimmed by 3 bases and J by 5 bases, leaving 16 bases between them. This CDR3 spans 15 amino acids. The CDR3 loop is CASSFEGELRTEAFF. The CDR3 DNA reads as TGTGCCAGCAGCTTCGAGGGGGAGTTGAGAACTGAAGCTTTCTTT.

The chain carries TRBV9 and TRBJ2-5, with TRBD2 matching over 9 bases. CDR1 and CDR2 (germline): SGDLS, YYNGEE. Germline trimming cut 4 bases from V and 3 bases from J; bases unmatched to any gene: 4. CDR3 length equals 14 residues. As DNA, the CDR3 is TGTGCCAGCAGCAACCCTAGCGGGGAAGAGACCCAGTACTTC. This codes for CASSNPSGEETQYF.

V gene TRBV7-9 combines with J gene TRBJ2-7, with TRBD2 as a possible D gene (5 bases). Trimming removed 0 bases at V and 2 bases at J, with 8 bases between. The germline CDR1 and CDR2 sequences are SEHNR and FQNEAQ (reference sequence). This CDR3 spans 14 amino acids. CDR3 residues: CASSLAGKTYEQYF. The DNA of the CDR3 is TGTGCCAGCAGCTTAGCCGGGAAAACCTACGAGCAGTACTTC.

Only a few counts were recorded for this clone. The chain is built from TRBV5-4 and TRBJ1-6, with D maybe TRBD1 (5 bases). The germline gives CDR1 SGHNT, CDR2 YYREEE (reference sequence). The CDR3 extends over 15 amino acids. Trimming shortened V by 7 bases and J by 0 bases, and 11 bases separated the two germline ends. The CDR3 here is CASGAGGSYNSPLHF. DNA of the CDR3: TGTGCCAGCGGGGCGGGGGGCTCCTATAATTCACCCCTCCACTTT.

The genes are TRBV7-9 and TRBJ1-2; D uncertain. Deletions cut 8 bases from V and 6 bases from J, with 13 bases between. Germline V lookup: CDR1 SEHNR, CDR2 FQNEAQ (reference sequence). The length of the CDR3 is 12 residues. As DNA, the CDR3 is TGTGCCAGCCGTGCGGCAGCAGATGGCTACACCTTC. It specifies CASRAAADGYTF. Complete variable domain (other parts from reference TRBV7-9 and TRBJ1-2): DTGVSQNPRHKITKRGQNVTFRCDPISEHNRLYWYRQTLGQGPEFLTYFQNEAQLEKSRLLSDRFSAERPKGSFSTLEIQRTEQGDSAMYLCASRAAADGYTFGSGTRLTVV.

The chain recombines TRBV6-1 with TRBJ1-2; 8 nucleotides align to TRBD1. The CDR3 runs to 15 residues. V was clipped by 5 bases and J by 0 bases; unmatched bases: 5. Germline values: CDR1 MNHNS, CDR2 SASEGT. For the CDR3, the DNA is TGTGCCAGCAGTCCCGGGACAGGCACTAACTATGGCTACACCTTC. Amino acids: CASSPGTGTNYGYTF.